A single TCR beta chain is shown here with its context. Germline V CDR1 and CDR2: MNHEY, SMNVEV (reference sequence). The CDR3 contains 18 residues. V lost 4 bases to trimming and J lost 0 bases; unmatched junction nucleotides: 8. Not a single patient had been given any form of treatment at any point before undergoing thyroid surgery. This sample stems from a study of metastatic and nonmetastatic thyroid tumors. Study in general: Repertoires were compared across blood and tumor or nodule tissue from malignant and benign thyroid patients.

TCRdb called clones again from the PCR reads with MiXCR. The sample shows about 2,900 clones, about 38% of them seen only once. This sequence joins TRBV27 and TRBJ2-2; TRBD2 matches at 10 bases. This sequence was found in a female donor with papillary thyroid cancer or a benign thyroid nodule (not recorded which). Some clones in this sample may be carry-over from other donors' samples. The specimen was tumor tissue. CDR3 residues: CASSSWTSGPANTGELFF. In nucleotides, the CDR3 is TGTGCCAGCAGTTCCTGGACTAGCGGTCCCGCGAACACCGGGGAGCTGTTTTTT.